The 3 T cell receptor beta chains in this list originate from one sample, sequenced in a study of T cells in Graves' hyperthyroidism and ophthalmopathy. Researchers took RNA transcripts and amplified the TCR beta CDR3 regions from them. The TCR CDR3 was amplified in a first-round RT-PCR using the HTBI primer set. TCRdb re-called the multiplex PCR reads through MiXCR, storing one row per CDR3 protein. The sample consists of more than 450,000 distinct CDR3 sequences, around 15% of them appearing once. The sequenced material came from blood. The origin of the receptors is a woman aged 40 to 50 with Graves' hyperthyroidism.

This clonotype was recorded at least ten times. The chain carries TRBV27 and TRBJ1-2, with D tentatively TRBD1 (6 bases). The CDR3 is 14 amino acids. V shed 4 bases and J shed 7 bases, with 16 bases lying between them. Per germline, CDR1 MNHEY and CDR2 SMNVEV (reference sequence). CDR3 in amino acids: CASSSAGDLSGYTF. The CDR3 DNA is TGTGCCAGCAGTTCAGCAGGGGACCTGAGTGGCTACACCTTC.

This clonotype was found many times. The chain links TRBV27 to TRBJ2-7, with 9 bases aligning to TRBD2. V lost 5 bases to trimming and J lost 0 bases; unmatched junction nucleotides: 8. The CDR3 consists of 16 residues. Germline loops: CDR1 MNHEY, CDR2 SMNVEV (reference sequence). The CDR3 nucleotides are TGTGCCAGCAGTCGGCGACTAGCGGAGAGCTCCTACGAGCAGTACTTC. Translated, it gives CASSRRLAESSYEQYF.

The chain uses TRBV19 and TRBJ1-1, with TRBD1 matching over 12 bases. CDR3 length: 14 amino acids. The trim removed 8 bases at V and 9 bases at J, leaving 10 bases unmatched. CDR1 LNHDA and CDR2 SQIVND come from the germline V gene (reference sequence). This CDR3 is CASYTPGQGAKAFF. The CDR3 nucleotides are TGTGCCAGTTACACTCCGGGACAGGGGGCGAAAGCTTTCTTT.